The rows below give T cell receptor beta chains drawn from one sample of a study of T cell clusters in autoimmune cytopenias. For each CDR3 protein, TCRdb gives one entry from its re-call of the multiplex PCR reads, without DNA. This listing includes thousands of distinct CDR3 sequences. The sample was peripheral blood. These receptors originate from a human donor with an autoimmune cytopenia or autoimmune hepatitis (not recorded which). CDR3s include the opening cysteine and the closing phenylalanine or tryptophan. Clone sizes are given selectively: once, few, many, or a class where the clone is expanded.

cdr3_length clone_size j_call v_call cdr3_aa
16 . TRBJ2-5 TRBV15 CATSRDRASSRETQYF
15 . TRBJ2-7 TRBV5-6 CASSSDSGPRAEQYF
12 . TRBJ2-5 TRBV24-1 CATRTGLETQYF
15 medium-sized TRBJ2-5 TRBV11-1 CASSLDSAVQETQYF
14 . TRBJ2-1 TRBV18 CASSPLQGEDEQFF
16 . TRBJ2-1 TRBV27 CASSPFSGAIYNEQFF
16 . TRBJ2-1 TRBV6-6 CASSYYLADSLNEQFF
16 medium-sized TRBJ2-1 TRBV24-1 CATSDFTEAGTNEQFF
15 . TRBJ1-6 TRBV15 CATRRDRAGNSPLHF
13 . TRBJ1-5 TRBV30 CAWSVRGDQPQHF
15 . TRBJ2-6 TRBV6-4 CASSVTGLGANVLTF
14 . TRBJ2-2 TRBV7-9 CASSSTGVTGELFF
18 medium-sized TRBJ2-3 TRBV5-6 CASSYTTSGMVGTDTQYF
13 medium-sized TRBJ1-4 TRBV19 CASMGQGGEKLFF
16 medium-sized TRBJ2-2 TRBV19 CASSNSEAAYTGELFF
14 medium-sized TRBJ2-2 TRBV19 CASLAGGTPGELFF
14 medium-sized TRBJ2-2 TRBV29-1 CSVIAGGNTGELFF
15 . TRBJ2-5 TRBV5-1 CASSLASGRGETQYF
19 . TRBJ2-2 TRBV11-1 CASSRTGGGGYGYTGELFF
14 . TRBJ1-6 TRBV27 CASRAGRNNSPLHF
15 medium-sized TRBJ1-6 TRBV6-5 CASRTANAYNSPLHF
15 . TRBJ2-3 TRBV6-6 CASGTSGAPTDTQYF
18 medium-sized TRBJ2-6 TRBV19 CASRGGQGRVRGANVLTF
14 medium-sized TRBJ2-1 TRBV29-1 CSVASPGGGNEQFF
15 . TRBJ2-7 TRBV5-5 CASTPRGGSSYEQYF
20 . TRBJ1-2 TRBV27 CASSPLPLSSRGGGEYGYTF
17 . TRBJ2-5 TRBV14 CASSQEYRSYGQETQYF
14 . TRBJ2-7 TRBV12-3/TRBV12-4 CASSFGDSSYEQYF
15 . TRBJ2-1 TRBV27 CASSLRAGGGGEQFF
14 . TRBJ2-7 TRBV7-6 CASSFELGRGEQYF
13 medium-sized TRBJ1-3 TRBV30 CAWTGGNGNTIYF
14 . TRBJ2-5 TRBV5-6 CASSSLGGGETQYF
14 . TRBJ1-1 TRBV6-1 CASSEHGEAVVAFF
14 medium-sized TRBJ1-6 TRBV27 CASSLSWEPSTLHF
15 . TRBJ2-7 TRBV27 CASSLGSGTSYEQYF
14 . TRBJ1-6 TRBV13 CASSSSQGNSPLHF
15 . TRBJ1-3 TRBV30 CAWSVGHSASTTIYF
16 . TRBJ2-5 TRBV7-6 CASSLASATNQETQYF
12 medium-sized TRBJ2-2 TRBV5-6 CASSLVWGELFF
16 . TRBJ1-5 TRBV6-2/TRBV6-3 CASSPFGQGSNQPQHF
16 . TRBJ1-6 TRBV7-6 CASSSEATGSNSPLHF